This T cell receptor (beta chain) came from a study of response to subunit inactivated influenza vaccine. One entry per CDR3 protein results from TCRdb running MiXCR on the RT-PCR reads. The table records more than 450,000 distinct CDR3 sequences, approximately 7.1% of them present only once. CDR1 and CDR2 (germline): LNHNV, YYDKDF (reference sequence). This CDR3 region has 15 residues. V shed 0 bases and J 4 bases; nucleotides not matched to a gene: 6. General study points: Every seasonal influenza vaccination brings in few new T cells, the authors suggested.

This clonotype was counted a few times. Its target is unknown. Sequencing was performed on PBMCs from blood, taken roughly 24 months after vaccination. This TCR was recovered from a man aged 50-75 years who received an inactivated influenza vaccine. The chain combines TRBV15 with TRBJ2-7; 7 bases line up with TRBD1. The CDR3 DNA is TGTGCCACCAGCAGAGATCAGGCCAGGGGGTACGAGCAGTACTTC. Amino acid sequence: CATSRDQARGYEQYF.